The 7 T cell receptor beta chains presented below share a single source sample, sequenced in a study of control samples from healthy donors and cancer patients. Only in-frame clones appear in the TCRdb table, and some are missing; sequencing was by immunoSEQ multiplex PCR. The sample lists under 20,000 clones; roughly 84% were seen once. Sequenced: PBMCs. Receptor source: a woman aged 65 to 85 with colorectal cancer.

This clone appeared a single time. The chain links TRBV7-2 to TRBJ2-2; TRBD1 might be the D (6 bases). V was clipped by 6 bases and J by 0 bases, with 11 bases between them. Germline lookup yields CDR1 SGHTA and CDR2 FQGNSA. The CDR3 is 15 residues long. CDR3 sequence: CASRAGTSNTGELFF. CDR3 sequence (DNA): TGTGCCAGCAGAGCAGGGACATCGAACACCGGGGAGCTGTTTTTT.

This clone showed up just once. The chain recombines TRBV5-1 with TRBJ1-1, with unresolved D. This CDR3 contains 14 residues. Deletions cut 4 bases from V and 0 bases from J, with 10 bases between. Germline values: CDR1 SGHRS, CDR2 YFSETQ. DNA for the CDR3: TGCGCCAGCAGCCTCAGGCCGGTGAACACTGAAGCTTTCTTT. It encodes CASSLRPVNTEAFF.

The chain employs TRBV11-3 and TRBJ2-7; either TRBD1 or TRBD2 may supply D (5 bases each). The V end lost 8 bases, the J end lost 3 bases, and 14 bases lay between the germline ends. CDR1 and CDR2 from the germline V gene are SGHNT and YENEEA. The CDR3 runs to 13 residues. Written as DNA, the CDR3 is TGTGCCAGCGGGTGGGACGGAAACTACGAGCAGTACTTC. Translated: CASGWDGNYEQYF.

CDR3 DNA sequence: TGTGCCAGCAGGGTAGCGGGGGTAGATACGCAGTATTTT. This codes for CASRVAGVDTQYF. The chain employs TRBV7-2 and TRBJ2-3, with TRBD2 matching 9 bases. The CDR3 extends over 13 amino acids. Germline assignment: CDR1 SGHTA and CDR2 FQGNSA. Trimming took 6 bases from V and 5 from J; bases not matched to a gene: 3.

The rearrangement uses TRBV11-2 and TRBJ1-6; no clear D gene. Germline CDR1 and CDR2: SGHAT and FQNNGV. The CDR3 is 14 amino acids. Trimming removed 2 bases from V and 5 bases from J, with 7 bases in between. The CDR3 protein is CASSLQGNNSPLHF. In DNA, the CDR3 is TGTGCCAGCAGCTTACAAGGGAATAATTCACCCCTCCACTTT. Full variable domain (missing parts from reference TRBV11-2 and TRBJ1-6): EAGVAQSPRYKIIEKRQSVAFWCNPISGHATLYWYQQILGQGPKLLIQFQNNGVVDDSQLPKDRFSAERLKGVDSTLKIQPAKLEDSAVYLCASSLQGNNSPLHFGNGTRLTVT.

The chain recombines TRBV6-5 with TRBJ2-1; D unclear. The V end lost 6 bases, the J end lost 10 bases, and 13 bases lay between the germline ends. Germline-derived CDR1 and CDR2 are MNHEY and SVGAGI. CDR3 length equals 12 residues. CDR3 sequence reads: CASSPPLGEQFF. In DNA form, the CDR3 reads TGTGCCAGCAGCCCCCCCCTTGGGGAGCAGTTCTTC.

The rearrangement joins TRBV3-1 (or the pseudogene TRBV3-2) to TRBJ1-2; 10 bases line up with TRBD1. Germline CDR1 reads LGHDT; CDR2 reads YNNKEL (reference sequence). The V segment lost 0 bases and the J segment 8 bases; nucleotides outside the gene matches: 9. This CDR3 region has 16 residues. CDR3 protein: CASSQDPGGQGDGYTF. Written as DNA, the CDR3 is TGTGCCAGCAGCCAAGATCCTGGAGGACAGGGGGACGGCTACACCTTC.